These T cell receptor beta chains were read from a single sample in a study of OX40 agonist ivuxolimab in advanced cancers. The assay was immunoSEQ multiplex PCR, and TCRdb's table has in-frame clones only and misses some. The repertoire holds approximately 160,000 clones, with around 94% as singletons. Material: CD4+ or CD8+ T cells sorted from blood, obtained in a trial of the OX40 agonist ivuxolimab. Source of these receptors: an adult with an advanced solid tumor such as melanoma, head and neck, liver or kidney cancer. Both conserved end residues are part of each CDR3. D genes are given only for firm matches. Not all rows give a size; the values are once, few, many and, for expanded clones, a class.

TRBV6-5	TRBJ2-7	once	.	TGTGCCAGCAGTTCCCCCTTGATGACGTCCGAGCAGTACTTC	CASSSPLMTSEQYF
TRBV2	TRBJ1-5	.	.	TGTGCCAGCAACCGAGGCGGATCAAATCAGCCCCAGCATTTT	CASNRGGSNQPQHF
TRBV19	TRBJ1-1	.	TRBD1	TGTGCCAGTCGCCCAGGGGGGAAATCGAACACTGAAGCTTTCTTT	CASRPGGKSNTEAFF
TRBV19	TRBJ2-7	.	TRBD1	TGTGCCAGTAGTACGGCCGGGACAGGGCTCTACGAGCAGTACTTC	CASSTAGTGLYEQYF
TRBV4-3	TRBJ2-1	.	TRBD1	TGCGCCAGCAGCCTACAGACAGGGGACAATGAGCAGTTCTTC	CASSLQTGDNEQFF
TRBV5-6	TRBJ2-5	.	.	TGTGCCAGCAGCTCTCCCGGGACGGACCAAGAGACCCAGTACTTC	CASSSPGTDQETQYF
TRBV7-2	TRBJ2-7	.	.	TGTGCCAGCAGCTCCCAATGGGGCGAGAGCGAGCAGTACTTC	CASSSQWGESEQYF
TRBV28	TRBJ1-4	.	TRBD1	TGTGCCAGCAACAAACAGGGGGCGACTAATGAAAAACTGTTTTTT	CASNKQGATNEKLFF
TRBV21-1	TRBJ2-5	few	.	TGTGCCAGCAGCAAAGAGAGGGAGTACTTC	CASSKEREYF
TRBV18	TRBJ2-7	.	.	TGTGCCAGCTCACCGACCGGGTCACGCACCTACGAGCAGTACTTC	CASSPTGSRTYEQYF
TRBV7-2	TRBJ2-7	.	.	TGTGCCAGCAGCTTGTGGTTCGAGCAGTACTTC	CASSLWFEQYF
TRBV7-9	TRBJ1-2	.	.	TGTGCCAGCAGCTTAGGAGGGAACTATGGCTACACCTTC	CASSLGGNYGYTF
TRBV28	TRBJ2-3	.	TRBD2	TGTGCCAGCAGTCCGTCTGGCTTTTTAGGGACTATCACAGATACGCAGTATTTT	CASSPSGFLGTITDTQYF
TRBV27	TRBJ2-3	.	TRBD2	TGTGCCAGCAGTTCGGGGGTCTGGGCGGGAGAAGAGGATACGCAGTATTTT	CASSSGVWAGEEDTQYF
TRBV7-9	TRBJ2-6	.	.	TGTGCCAGCAGCTTAGGCCTATCTGGGGCCAACGTCCTGACTTTC	CASSLGLSGANVLTF
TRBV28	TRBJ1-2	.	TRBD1	TGTGCCAGCAGCTGGACAGGGTATGGCTACACCTTC	CASSWTGYGYTF
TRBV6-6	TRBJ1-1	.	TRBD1	TGTGCCAGCAGTTACACAGGGGGAGACACTGAAGCTTTCTTT	CASSYTGGDTEAFF
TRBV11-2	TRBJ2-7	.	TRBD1	TGTGCCAGCAGCTTAGTCAGGGGACAGGGGGCCTACGAGCAGTACTTC	CASSLVRGQGAYEQYF
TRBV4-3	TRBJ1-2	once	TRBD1	TGCGCCAGCAGCCCCTGGACAGGGAAGGACTATGGCTACACCTTC	CASSPWTGKDYGYTF
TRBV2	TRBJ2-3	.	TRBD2	TGTGCCAGCAGGGACCGACCTAGCGGGGGAAACCAAGATACGCAGTATTTT	CASRDRPSGGNQDTQYF
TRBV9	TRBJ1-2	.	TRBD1	TGTGCCAGCAGCGTAGCCAGCCGACAGGGGTCTGGCTACACCTTC	CASSVASRQGSGYTF
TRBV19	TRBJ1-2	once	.	TGTGCCAGTAGTATGGGCCAGCTTTATGGCTACACCTTC	CASSMGQLYGYTF
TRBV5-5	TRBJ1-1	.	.	TGTGCCAGCAGCTTGAACGCCAGAAACACTGAAGCTTTCTTT	CASSLNARNTEAFF
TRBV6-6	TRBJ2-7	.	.	TGTGCCAGCAGTTTAAACCCCGATGGGGAGCAGTACTTC	CASSLNPDGEQYF
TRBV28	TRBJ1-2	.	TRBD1	TGTGCCAGCAGTTCGGGACAGAGCTATGGCTACACCTTC	CASSSGQSYGYTF
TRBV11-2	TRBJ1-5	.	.	TGTGCCAGCAGCTTAGAGGATCAGCCCCAGCATTTT	CASSLEDQPQHF
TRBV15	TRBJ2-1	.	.	TGTGCCACCAGCAGACAGGAGATCCAGTTCTTC	CATSRQEIQFF
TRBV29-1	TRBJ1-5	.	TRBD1	TGCAGCGTCGGGGACAGGGGGGATCAGCCCCAGCATTTT	CSVGDRGDQPQHF
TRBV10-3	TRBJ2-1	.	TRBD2	TGTGCCATCAGAGCCGGGACTAGCGGGAGAGTAGGTAATGAGCAGTTCTTC	CAIRAGTSGRVGNEQFF
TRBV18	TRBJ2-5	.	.	TGTGCCAGCTCACCACCCGGAACCTCAGAGACCCAGTACTTC	CASSPPGTSETQYF
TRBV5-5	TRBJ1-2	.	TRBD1	TGTGCCAGCAGCTTTGAAGTTCGGGACAGGGGATCCTATGGCTACACCTTC	CASSFEVRDRGSYGYTF
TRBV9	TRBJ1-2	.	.	TGTGCCAGCAGCGTCGTGTGGGGGGGCGATGGCTACACCTTC	CASSVVWGGDGYTF
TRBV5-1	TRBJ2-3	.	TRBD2	TGCGCCAGCGGGTCGGCTAGCGGGAGGTCCACAGATACGCAGTATTTT	CASGSASGRSTDTQYF
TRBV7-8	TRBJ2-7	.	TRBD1	TGTGCCAGCAGCTTATTCGGGACAGGGATCTACGAGCAGTACTTC	CASSLFGTGIYEQYF
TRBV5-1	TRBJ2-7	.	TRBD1	TGCGCCAGCAGCTCGGGACAGGGCTACGAGCAGTACTTC	CASSSGQGYEQYF
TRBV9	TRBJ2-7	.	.	TGTGCCAGCAGCGTACGGAAGGGGTCATACGGGCACGAGCAGTACTTC	CASSVRKGSYGHEQYF
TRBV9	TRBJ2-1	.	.	TGTGCCAGCAGCGTAGGGTCGGGAGTTCTGTACAATGAGCAGTTCTTC	CASSVGSGVLYNEQFF
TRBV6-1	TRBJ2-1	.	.	TGTGCCAGCAGTCCCCACCGGGACATGTCAAATGAGCAGTTCTTC	CASSPHRDMSNEQFF
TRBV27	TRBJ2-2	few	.	TGTGCCAGCAGTTTAGGGCAGAACACCGGGGAGCTGTTTTTT	CASSLGQNTGELFF
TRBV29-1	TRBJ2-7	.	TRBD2	TGCAGCGTAGGCCAGGGGGGACTAGCGGGGAGCCTATCCTACGTTGGGCAGTACTTC	CSVGQGGLAGSLSYVGQYF
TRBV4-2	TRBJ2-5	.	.	TGTGCCAGCAGCCAAGGGCAGGAGAGCGAGACCCAGTACTTC	CASSQGQESETQYF
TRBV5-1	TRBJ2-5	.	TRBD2	TGCGCCAGCAGCTTAATAGCGGGGAGCCAAGAGACCCAGTACTTC	CASSLIAGSQETQYF
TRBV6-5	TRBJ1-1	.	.	TGTGCCAGCACCCCAAGGGGGGGGTACGATGAAGCTTTCTTT	CASTPRGGYDEAFF
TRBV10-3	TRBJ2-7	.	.	TGTGCCATCAGGGGAGACAGTTCCTACGAGCAGTACTTC	CAIRGDSSYEQYF
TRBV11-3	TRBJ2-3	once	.	TGTGCCAGCAGCTCGACAGATACGCAGTATTTT	CASSSTDTQYF
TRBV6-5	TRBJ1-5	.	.	TGTGCCAGCAGCTATGGGTTAGGGAGGCAGCCCCAGCATTTT	CASSYGLGRQPQHF